This paragraph reports one T cell receptor (beta chain). Its antigen is undetermined. No infections or other immune events were documented during collection. The source of the sample is a study of identifying expanded T cells in peripheral blood. Whole-study findings and limits: Clone count variance between roughly 2-week samples rose with total template count. Over two and four weeks, about 15 and 19 clones changed, versus approximately 1.2 between replicates.

Trimming at V came to 3 bases and at J to 8 bases, leaving 7 bases not matched to a gene. This CDR3 is built from 14 residues. Germline CDR1 reads SGHTA; CDR2 reads FQGNSA. The assay was immunoSEQ multiplex PCR, and TCRdb's table has in-frame clones only and misses some. The profile shows around 100,000 clones, 88% of them singletons. The V call is TRBV7-2, the J call TRBJ1-2; 9 nucleotides agree with TRBD1. This TCR was sampled from a person aged 18 to 75 in good health. The sample comprised blood. Here the CDR3 reads CASSFGTGMYGYTF. The CDR3 region has the DNA TGTGCCAGCAGCTTTGGGACAGGGATGTACGGCTACACCTTC.